This T cell receptor beta chain was observed in a study of OX40 agonist ivuxolimab in advanced cancers. The CDR3 runs 13 residues. Germline V gene sequence: CDR1 SGHNT, CDR2 YYREEE (reference sequence). The germline V and J ends were trimmed by 1 base and 4 bases, with 8 bases remaining between them. Clones were sequenced by immunoSEQ multiplex PCR, and TCRdb holds only the in-frame ones, with some missing. The sample has 73,000 or so clones, 92% seen once; the top ten hold 10%. This clonotype originated in an adult with an advanced solid tumor such as melanoma, head and neck, liver or kidney cancer. The chain combines TRBV5-4 with TRBJ1-1; D might be TRBD1 (6 bases). The sequencing used CD4+ or CD8+ T cells sorted from blood, collected in a trial of the OX40 agonist ivuxolimab. The CDR3 is CASSLTGSTEAFF. In DNA form, the CDR3 reads TGTGCCAGCAGCTTGACAGGGTCCACTGAAGCTTTCTTT.